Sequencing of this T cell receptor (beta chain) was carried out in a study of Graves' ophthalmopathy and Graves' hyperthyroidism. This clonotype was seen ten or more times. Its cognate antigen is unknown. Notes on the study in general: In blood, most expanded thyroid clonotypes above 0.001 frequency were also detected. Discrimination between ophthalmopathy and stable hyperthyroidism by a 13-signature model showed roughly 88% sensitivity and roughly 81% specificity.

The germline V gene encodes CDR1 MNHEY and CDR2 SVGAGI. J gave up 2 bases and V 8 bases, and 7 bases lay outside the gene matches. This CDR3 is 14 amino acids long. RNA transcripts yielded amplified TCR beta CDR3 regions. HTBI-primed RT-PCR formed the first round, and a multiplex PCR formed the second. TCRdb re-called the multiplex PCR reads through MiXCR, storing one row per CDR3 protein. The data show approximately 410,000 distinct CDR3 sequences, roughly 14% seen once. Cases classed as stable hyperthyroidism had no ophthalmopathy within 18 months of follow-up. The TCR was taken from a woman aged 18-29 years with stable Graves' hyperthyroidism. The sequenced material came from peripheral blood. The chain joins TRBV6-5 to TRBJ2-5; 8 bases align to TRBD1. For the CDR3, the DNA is TGTGCCAGCGGTTGGACAGGGAGGCAAGAGACCCAGTACTTC. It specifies CASGWTGRQETQYF.